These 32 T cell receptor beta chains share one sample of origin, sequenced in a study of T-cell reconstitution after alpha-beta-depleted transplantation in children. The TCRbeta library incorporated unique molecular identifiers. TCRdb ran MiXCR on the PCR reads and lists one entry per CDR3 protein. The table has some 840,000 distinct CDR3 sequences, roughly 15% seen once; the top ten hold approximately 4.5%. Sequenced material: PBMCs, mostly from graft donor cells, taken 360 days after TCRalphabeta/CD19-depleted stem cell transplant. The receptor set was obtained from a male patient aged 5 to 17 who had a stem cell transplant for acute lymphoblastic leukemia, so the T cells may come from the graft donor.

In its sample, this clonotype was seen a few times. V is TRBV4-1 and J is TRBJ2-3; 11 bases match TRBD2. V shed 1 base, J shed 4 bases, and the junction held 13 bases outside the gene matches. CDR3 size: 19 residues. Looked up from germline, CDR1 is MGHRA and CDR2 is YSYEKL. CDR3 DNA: TGCGCCAGCAGCCAAGTCGGGGAACTAGCGGGAGTGGGAGCAGATACGCAGTATTTT. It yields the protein CASSQVGELAGVGADTQYF.

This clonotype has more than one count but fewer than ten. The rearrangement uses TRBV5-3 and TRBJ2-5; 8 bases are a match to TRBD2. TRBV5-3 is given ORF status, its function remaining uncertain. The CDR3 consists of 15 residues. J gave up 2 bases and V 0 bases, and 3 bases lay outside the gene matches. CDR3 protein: CARSLAGLGQETQYF. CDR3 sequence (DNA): TGTGCCAGAAGCTTGGCGGGACTAGGTCAAGAGACCCAGTACTTC.

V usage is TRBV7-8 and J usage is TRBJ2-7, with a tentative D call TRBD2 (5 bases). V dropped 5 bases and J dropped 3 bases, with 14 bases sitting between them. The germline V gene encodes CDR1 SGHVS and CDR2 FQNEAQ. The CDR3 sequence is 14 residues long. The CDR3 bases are TGTGCCAGCAGCCCCGGAGGCCACGGCTACGAGCAGTACTTC. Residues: CASSPGGHGYEQYF.

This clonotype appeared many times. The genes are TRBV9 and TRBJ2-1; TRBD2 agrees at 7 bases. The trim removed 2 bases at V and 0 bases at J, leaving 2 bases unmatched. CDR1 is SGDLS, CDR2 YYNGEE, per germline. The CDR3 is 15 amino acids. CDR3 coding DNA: TGTGCCAGCAGCGTTGGGGACTACTCCTACAATGAGCAGTTCTTC. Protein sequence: CASSVGDYSYNEQFF.

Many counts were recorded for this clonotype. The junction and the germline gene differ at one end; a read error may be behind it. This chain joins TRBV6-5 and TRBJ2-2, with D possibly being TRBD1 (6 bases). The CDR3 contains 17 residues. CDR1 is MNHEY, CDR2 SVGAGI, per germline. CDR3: CASRYSDRFSNTGELFF. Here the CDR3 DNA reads TGTGCCAGCAGGTACTCCGACAGGTTCTCGAACACCGGGGAGCTGTTTTTT.

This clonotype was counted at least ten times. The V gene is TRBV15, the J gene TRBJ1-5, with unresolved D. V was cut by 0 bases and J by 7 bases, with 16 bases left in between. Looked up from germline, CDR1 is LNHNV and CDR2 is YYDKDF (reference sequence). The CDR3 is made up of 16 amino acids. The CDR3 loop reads CATSRDNMRVGQPQHF. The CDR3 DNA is TGTGCCACCAGCAGAGATAATATGAGGGTTGGGCAGCCCCAGCATTTT.

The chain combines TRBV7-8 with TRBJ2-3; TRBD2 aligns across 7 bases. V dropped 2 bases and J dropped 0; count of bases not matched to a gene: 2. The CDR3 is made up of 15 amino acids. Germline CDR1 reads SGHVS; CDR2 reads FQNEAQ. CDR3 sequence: CASSLKRGSTDTQYF. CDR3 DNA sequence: TGTGCCAGCAGCTTAAAGCGGGGCAGCACAGATACGCAGTATTTT.

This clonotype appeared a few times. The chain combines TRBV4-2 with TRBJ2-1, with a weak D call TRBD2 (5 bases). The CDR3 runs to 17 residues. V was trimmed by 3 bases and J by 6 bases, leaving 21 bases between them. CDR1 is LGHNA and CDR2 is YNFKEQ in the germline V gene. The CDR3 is CASSQAPGPTRSNEQFF. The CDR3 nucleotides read TGTGCCAGCAGCCAGGCCCCTGGTCCCACTAGATCCAATGAGCAGTTCTTC.

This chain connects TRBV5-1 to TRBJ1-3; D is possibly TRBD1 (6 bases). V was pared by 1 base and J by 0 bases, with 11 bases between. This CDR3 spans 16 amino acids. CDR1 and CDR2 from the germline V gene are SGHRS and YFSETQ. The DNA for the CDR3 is TGCGCCAGCAGCTTGTCGGGACACAGCTCTGGAAACACCATATATTTT. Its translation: CASSLSGHSSGNTIYF. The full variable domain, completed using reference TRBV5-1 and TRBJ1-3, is KAGVTQTPRYLIKTRGQQVTLSCSPISGHRSVSWYQQTPGQGLQFLFEYFSETQRNKGNFPGRFSGRQFSNSRSEMNVSTLELGDSALYLCASSLSGHSSGNTIYFGEGSWLTVV.

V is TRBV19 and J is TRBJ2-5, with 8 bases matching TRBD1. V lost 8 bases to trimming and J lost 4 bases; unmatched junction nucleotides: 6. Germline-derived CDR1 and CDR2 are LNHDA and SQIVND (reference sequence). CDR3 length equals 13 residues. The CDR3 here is CASRDRMLETQYF. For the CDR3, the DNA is TGTGCCAGTCGGGACAGGATGTTAGAGACCCAGTACTTC.

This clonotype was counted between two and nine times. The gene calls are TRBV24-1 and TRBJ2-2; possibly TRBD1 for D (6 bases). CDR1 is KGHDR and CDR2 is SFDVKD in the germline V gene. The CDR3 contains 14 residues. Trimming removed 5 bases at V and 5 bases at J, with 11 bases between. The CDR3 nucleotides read TGTGCCACCAGTGTAGGGGGAAGGACCGGGGAGCTGTTTTTT. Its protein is CATSVGGRTGELFF.

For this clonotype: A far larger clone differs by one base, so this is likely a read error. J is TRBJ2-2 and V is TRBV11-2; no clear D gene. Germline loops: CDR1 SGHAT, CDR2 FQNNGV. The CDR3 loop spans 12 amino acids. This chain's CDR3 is CSSSFDTGELFF. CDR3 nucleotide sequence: TGTTCCAGCAGCTTCGACACCGGGGAGCTGTTTTTT. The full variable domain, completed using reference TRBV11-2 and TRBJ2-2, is EAGVAQSPRYKIIEKRQSVAFWCNPISGHATLYWYQQILGQGPKLLIQFQNNGVVDDSQLPKDRFSAERLKGVDSTLKIQPAKLEDSAVYLCSSSFDTGELFFGEGSRLTVL.

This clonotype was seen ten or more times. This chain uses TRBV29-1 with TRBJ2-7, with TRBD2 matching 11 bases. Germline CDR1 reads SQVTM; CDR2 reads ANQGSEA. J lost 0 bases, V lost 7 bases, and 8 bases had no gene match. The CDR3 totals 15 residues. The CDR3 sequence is CSAGTSGKGSYEQYF. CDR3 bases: TGCAGCGCTGGGACTAGCGGAAAAGGCTCCTACGAGCAGTACTTC.

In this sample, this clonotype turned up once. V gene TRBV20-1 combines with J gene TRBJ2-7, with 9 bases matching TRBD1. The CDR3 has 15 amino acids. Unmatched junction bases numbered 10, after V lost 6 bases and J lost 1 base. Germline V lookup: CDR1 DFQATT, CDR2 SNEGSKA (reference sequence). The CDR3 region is CSATLDRGLSYEQYF. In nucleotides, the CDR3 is TGCAGTGCAACCCTCGACAGGGGGTTATCCTACGAGCAGTACTTC.

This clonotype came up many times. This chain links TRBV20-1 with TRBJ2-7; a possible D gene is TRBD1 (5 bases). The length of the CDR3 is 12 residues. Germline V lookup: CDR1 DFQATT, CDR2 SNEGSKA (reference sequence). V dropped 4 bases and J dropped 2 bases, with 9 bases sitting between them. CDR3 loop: CSANQGAYEQYF. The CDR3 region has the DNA TGCAGTGCTAATCAGGGCGCCTACGAGCAGTACTTC.

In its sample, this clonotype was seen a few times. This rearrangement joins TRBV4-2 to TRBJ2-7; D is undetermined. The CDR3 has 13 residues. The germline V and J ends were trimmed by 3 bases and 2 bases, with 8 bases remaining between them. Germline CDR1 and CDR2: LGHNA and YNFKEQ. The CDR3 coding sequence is TGTGCCAGCAGCCATAGGGAACCCTACGAGCAGTACTTC. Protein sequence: CASSHREPYEQYF.

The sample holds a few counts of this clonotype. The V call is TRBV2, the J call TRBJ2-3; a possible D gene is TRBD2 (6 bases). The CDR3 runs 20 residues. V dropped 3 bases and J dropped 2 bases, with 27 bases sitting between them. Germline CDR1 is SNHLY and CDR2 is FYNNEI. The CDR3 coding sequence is TGTGCCAGCAGTGATTCCCCACTAGCAGATCCACCGCAACTCACAGATACGCAGTATTTT. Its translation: CASSDSPLADPPQLTDTQYF.

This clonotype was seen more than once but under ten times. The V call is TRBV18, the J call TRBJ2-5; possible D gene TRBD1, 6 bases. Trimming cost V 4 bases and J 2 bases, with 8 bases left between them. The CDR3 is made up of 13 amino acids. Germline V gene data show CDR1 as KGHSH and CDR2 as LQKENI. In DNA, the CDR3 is TGTGCCAGCTCACAGGGGACACAAGAGACCCAGTACTTC. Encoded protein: CASSQGTQETQYF.

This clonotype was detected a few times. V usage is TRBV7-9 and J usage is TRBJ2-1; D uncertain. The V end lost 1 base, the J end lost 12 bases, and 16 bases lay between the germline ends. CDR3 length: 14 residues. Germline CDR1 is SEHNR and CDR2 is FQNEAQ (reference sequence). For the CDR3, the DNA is TGTGCCAGCAGCTTAGTCACTTTGGGGTTCCGGCAGTTCTTC. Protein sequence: CASSLVTLGFRQFF.

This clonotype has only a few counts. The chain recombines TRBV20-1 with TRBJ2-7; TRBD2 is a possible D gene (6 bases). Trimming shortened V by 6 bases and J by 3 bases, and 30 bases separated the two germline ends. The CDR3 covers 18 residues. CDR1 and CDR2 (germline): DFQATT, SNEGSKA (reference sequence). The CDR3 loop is CSADGAQGEEKGLYEQYF. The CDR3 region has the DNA TGCAGTGCCGACGGCGCCCAAGGAGAGGAGAAGGGACTCTACGAGCAGTACTTC.

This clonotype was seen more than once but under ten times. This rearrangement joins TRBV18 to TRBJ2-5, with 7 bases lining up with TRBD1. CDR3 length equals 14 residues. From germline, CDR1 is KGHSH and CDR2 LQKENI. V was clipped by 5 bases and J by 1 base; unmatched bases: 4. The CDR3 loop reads CASSATGSQETQYF. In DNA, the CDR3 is TGTGCCAGCTCAGCGACAGGGTCCCAAGAGACCCAGTACTTC.

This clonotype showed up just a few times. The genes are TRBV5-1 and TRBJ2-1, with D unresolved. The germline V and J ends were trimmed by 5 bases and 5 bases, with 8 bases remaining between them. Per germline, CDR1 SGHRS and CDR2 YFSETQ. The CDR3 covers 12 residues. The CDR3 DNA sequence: TGCGCCAGCAGGGCGGTCCACAATGAGCAGTTCTTC. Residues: CASRAVHNEQFF.

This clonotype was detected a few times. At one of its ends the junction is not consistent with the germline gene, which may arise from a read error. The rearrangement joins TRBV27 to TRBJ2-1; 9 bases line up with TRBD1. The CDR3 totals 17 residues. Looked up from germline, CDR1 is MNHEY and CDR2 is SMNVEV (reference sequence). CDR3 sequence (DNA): TGTGCCAGCAGTCTATCCCGCCAGGACAGGGGCTACAATGAGCAGTTCTTC. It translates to CASSLSRQDRGYNEQFF.

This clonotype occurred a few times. In DNA, the CDR3 is TGTGCCAGCAGCTTAAACAGGGGGCAGGTCGGGGAGCTGTTTTTT. Residues: CASSLNRGQVGELFF. The gene calls are TRBV7-3 and TRBJ2-2; 9 bases line up with TRBD1. Germline V lookup: CDR1 SGHTA, CDR2 FQGTGA. The CDR3 sequence is 15 residues long. Trimming at V came to 1 base and at J to 7 bases, leaving 4 bases not matched to a gene.

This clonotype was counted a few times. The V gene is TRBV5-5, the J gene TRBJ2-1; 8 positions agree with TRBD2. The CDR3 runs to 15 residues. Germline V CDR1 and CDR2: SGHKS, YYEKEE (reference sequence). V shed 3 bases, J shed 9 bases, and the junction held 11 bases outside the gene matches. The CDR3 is CASSSVPGLGLEQFF. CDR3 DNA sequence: TGTGCCAGCAGCTCCGTCCCGGGACTAGGCCTTGAGCAGTTCTTC.

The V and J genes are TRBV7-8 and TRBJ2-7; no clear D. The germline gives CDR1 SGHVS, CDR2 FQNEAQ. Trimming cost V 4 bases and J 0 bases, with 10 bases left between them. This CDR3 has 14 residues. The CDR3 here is CASSSTGDSYEQYF. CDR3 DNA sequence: TGTGCCAGCAGCTCCACCGGAGACTCCTACGAGCAGTACTTC.

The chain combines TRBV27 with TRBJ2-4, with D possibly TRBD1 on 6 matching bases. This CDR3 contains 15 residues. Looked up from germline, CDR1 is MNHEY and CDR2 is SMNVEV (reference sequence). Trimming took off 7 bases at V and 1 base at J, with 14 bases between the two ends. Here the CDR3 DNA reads TGTGCCAGCAAAGGGGGAATTTGGGCCAAAAACATTCAGTACTTC. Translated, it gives CASKGGIWAKNIQYF.

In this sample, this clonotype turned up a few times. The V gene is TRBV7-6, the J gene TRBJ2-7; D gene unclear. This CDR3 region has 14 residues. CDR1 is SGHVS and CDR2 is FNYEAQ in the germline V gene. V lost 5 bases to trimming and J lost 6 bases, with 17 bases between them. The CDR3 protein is CASSPLPLVGEQYF. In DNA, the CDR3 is TGTGCCAGCAGCCCCCTCCCATTAGTGGGCGAGCAGTACTTC.

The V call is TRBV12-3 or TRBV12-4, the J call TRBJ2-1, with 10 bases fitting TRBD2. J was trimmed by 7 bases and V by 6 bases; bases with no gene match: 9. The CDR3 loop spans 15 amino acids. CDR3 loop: CASRRLLAGVNEQFF. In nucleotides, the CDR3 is TGTGCCAGCAGACGCCTTCTAGCGGGAGTGAATGAGCAGTTCTTC.

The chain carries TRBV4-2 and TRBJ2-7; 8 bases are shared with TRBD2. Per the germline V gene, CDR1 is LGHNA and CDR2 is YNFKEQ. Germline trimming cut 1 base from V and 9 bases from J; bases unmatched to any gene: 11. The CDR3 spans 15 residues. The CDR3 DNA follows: TGTGCCAGCAGCCAAGCTGGGGGTAGCGGGAACGGGCAGTACTTC. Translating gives CASSQAGGSGNGQYF.

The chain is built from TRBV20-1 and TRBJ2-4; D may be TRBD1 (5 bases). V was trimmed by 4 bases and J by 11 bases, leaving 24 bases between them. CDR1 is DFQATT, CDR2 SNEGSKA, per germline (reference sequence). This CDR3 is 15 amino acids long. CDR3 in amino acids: CSATGPLGLANLQYF. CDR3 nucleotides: TGCAGTGCTACCGGGCCGCTGGGGCTGGCGAATCTTCAGTACTTC.

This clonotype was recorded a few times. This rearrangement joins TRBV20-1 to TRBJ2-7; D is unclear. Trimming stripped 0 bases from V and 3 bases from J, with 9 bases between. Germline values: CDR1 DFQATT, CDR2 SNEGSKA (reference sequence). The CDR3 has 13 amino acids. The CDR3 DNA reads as TGCAGTGCTAGAGATTTGAGGAGCTACGAGCAGTACTTC. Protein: CSARDLRSYEQYF.